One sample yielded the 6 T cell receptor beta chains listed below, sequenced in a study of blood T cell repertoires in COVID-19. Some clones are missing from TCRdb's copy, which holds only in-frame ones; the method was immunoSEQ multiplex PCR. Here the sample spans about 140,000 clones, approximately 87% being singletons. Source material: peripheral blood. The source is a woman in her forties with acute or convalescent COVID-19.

The CDR3: CASSYSGLAREQYF. The CDR3 DNA reads TGTGCCAGCAGTTACTCCGGACTAGCACGCGAGCAGTACTTC. This chain uses TRBV6-2 or TRBV6-3 with TRBJ2-7; the match to TRBD2 covers 8 bases. The CDR3 runs 14 residues. The germline CDR1 and CDR2 sequences are MNHEY and SVGEGT. The trim removed 0 bases at V and 6 bases at J, leaving 4 bases unmatched.

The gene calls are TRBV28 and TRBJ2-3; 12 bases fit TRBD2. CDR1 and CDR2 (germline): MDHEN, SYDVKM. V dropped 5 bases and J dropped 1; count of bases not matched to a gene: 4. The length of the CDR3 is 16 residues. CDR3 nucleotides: TGTGCCAGCAGTCGCCGACTAGCGGGAGGCACAGATACGCAGTATTTT. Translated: CASSRRLAGGTDTQYF.

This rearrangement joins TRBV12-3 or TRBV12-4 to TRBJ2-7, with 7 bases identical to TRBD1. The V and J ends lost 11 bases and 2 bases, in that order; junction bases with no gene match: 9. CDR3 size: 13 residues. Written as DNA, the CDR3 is TGTGCCTCCTGCCCGGGACAGACCTACGAGCAGTACTTC. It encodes CASCPGQTYEQYF.

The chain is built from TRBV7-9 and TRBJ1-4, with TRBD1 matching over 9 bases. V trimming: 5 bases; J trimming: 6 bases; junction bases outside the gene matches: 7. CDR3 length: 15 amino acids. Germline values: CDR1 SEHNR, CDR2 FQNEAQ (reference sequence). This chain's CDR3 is CASSPTRDRDEKLFF. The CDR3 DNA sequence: TGTGCCAGCAGCCCGACCCGGGACAGGGATGAAAAACTGTTTTTT.

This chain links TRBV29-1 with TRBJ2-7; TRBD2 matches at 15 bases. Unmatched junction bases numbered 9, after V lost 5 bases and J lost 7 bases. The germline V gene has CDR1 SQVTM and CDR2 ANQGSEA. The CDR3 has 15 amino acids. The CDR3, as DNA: TGCAGCGTTACCCCGGGACTAGCGGGAGGAAAAGAGCAGTACTTC. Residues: CSVTPGLAGGKEQYF.

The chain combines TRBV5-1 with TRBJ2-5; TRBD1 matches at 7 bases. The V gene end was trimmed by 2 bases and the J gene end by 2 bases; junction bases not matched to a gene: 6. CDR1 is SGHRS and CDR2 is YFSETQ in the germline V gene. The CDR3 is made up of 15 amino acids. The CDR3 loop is CASSFHRQGQETQYF. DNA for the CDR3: TGCGCCAGCAGCTTCCATCGACAGGGACAAGAGACCCAGTACTTC.